Listed below are T cell receptor beta chains from one sample, sequenced in a study of shared T cell receptors in the human thymus. Method: immunoSEQ multiplex PCR; TCRdb's copy keeps in-frame clones and lacks some. The sample includes about 660,000 clones, approximately 87% of them seen just once. The same specimen was also included in a second study, on human thymus T cells.

The sequenced sample was thymocytes. The receptors derive from a boy younger than two with a congenital heart defect. CDR3s include the opening cysteine and the closing phenylalanine or tryptophan. The D gene is left open where the match is weak. Size is omitted from some rows. Given values are once, few, many or a class for expanded clones.

CASSGTSGSLYEQYF	TGTGCCAGCAGTGGGACTAGCGGGAGCCTGTACGAGCAGTACTTC	TRBV2	TRBD2	TRBJ2-7	NA
CASSVENQPQHF	TGTGCCAGTAGTGTGGAGAATCAGCCCCAGCATTTT	TRBV19	NA	TRBJ1-5	NA
CASKASGSNNEQFF	TGTGCCAGTAAGGCTAGCGGGAGTAACAATGAGCAGTTCTTC	TRBV19	TRBD2	TRBJ2-1	few
CASLAGGGTDTQYF	TGTGCCAGCCTAGCGGGAGGGGGCACAGATACGCAGTATTTT	TRBV7-6	TRBD2	TRBJ2-3	NA
CAWSELLAGGPCSRIRAKNIQYF	TGTGCCTGGAGTGAGCTACTAGCGGGAGGGCCTTGTAGTAGGATTCGGGCCAAAAACATTCAGTACTTC	TRBV30	TRBD2	TRBJ2-4	NA
CASSLRGEGQPQHF	TGTGCCAGCAGCTTACGAGGGGAGGGTCAGCCCCAGCATTTT	TRBV11-2	NA	TRBJ1-5	NA
CASSPSGTTDTQYF	TGTGCCAGCAGCCCTAGCGGGACCACAGATACGCAGTATTTT	TRBV2	TRBD2	TRBJ2-3	NA
CASGLIAGSGTGELFF	TGTGCTAGTGGTTTGATAGCAGGGTCGGGCACCGGGGAGCTGTTTTTT	TRBV12-5	NA	TRBJ2-2	NA
CASSAWGGEKLFF	TGTGCCAGCAGCGCCTGGGGGGGGGAAAAACTGTTTTTT	TRBV21-1	NA	TRBJ1-4	NA
CASSSLGRGLDYGYTF	TGCGCCAGCAGCTCTCTGGGCAGGGGGCTCGACTATGGCTACACCTTC	TRBV5-1	TRBD1	TRBJ1-2	NA